The 7 T cell receptor beta chains below come from one sample, sequenced in a study of T cell clonality in common variable immunodeficiency (dated by TCRdb to 2015 to 2017). Library method: the immunoSEQ multiplex PCR assay. TCRdb stores this immuneACCESS table with in-frame sequences only. Part of the clones is absent; in the studies checked, under half of the shortfall reflects unresolved V genes, and no reason is known for the rest. This sample has approximately 81,000 clones, none of them a singleton. The leading ten clones occupy 0.75% to 1% of the sample. The sample taken for sequencing was peripheral blood mononuclear cells. The receptor set was obtained from a person aged 18 to 75 in good health.

This clone appeared many times. The read halts 3 residues ahead of the CDR3 end, with the missing end drawn from the germline J gene. The chain carries TRBV5-1 and TRBJ2-2; a weak D match, TRBD2 (6 bases). The germline V gene has CDR1 SGHRS and CDR2 YFSETQ. The CDR3 consists of 16 residues. The ends were cut back, 1 base at V and 4 bases at J, with 14 bases in the middle. CDR3: CASSLIADRGTGELFF. CDR3 DNA (partial): TGCGCCAGCAGCTTGATAGCGGATAGGGGCACCGGGGAG.

This clone was found many times. The read halts 3 residues ahead of the CDR3 end, with the missing end drawn from the germline J gene. The chain joins TRBV7-9 to TRBJ1-4; weak D call: TRBD1 (5 bases). Germline loops: CDR1 SEHNR, CDR2 FQNEAQ (reference sequence). V was shortened by 5 bases and J by 8 bases, with 12 bases between the two germline ends. The CDR3 loop spans 13 amino acids. The sequenced part of the CDR3 DNA is TGTGCCAGCAGCGCCCCCGGGGGGGAAAAA. This gives the protein CASSAPGGEK. The full CDR3 reads CASSAPGGEKLFF.

This clone was observed many times. The missing CDR3 end, 3 residues past where the read stops, is filled in from the germline J gene. The chain combines TRBV19 with TRBJ1-1; D is uncertain. CDR3 length equals 14 residues. V was pared by 5 bases and J by 3 bases, with 13 bases between. Germline assignment: CDR1 LNHDA and CDR2 SQIVND (reference sequence). The CDR3 here is CASSARGEDTEAFF. Incomplete CDR3 DNA: TGTGCCAGTAGTGCCCGCGGGGAGGACACTGAA.

This clone was counted ten times or more. The read terminates 3 residues before the CDR3 end, so the remaining end is supplied by the germline J gene. The chain joins TRBV7-3 to TRBJ2-7, with D tentatively TRBD1 (5 bases). Trimming shortened V by 0 bases and J by 5 bases, and 8 bases separated the two germline ends. CDR3 length equals 13 residues. The germline gives CDR1 SGHTA, CDR2 FQGTGA. CDR3 DNA (partial): TGTGCCAGCAGCTTAACAGGGGCCAACGAG. This encodes CASSLTGANE. The full CDR3 protein reads CASSLTGANEQYF. Full variable domain (remainder filled in from reference TRBV7-3 and TRBJ2-7): GAGVSQTPSNKVTEKGKYVELRCDPISGHTALYWYRQSLGQGPEFLIYFQGTGAADDSGLPNDRFFAVRPEGSVSTLKIQRTERGDSAVYLCASSLTGANEQYFGPGTRLTVT.

There are a few counts of this clone. The read halts 3 residues ahead of the CDR3 end, with the missing end drawn from the germline J gene. V and J are TRBV19 and TRBJ1-2; D perhaps matches TRBD1 (6 bases). The CDR3 contains 13 residues. Trimming left V 7 bases short and J 2 bases short, with 11 bases between. Germline loops: CDR1 LNHDA, CDR2 SQIVND (reference sequence). The CDR3 here is CASKAGENYGYTF. The sequenced CDR3 bases are TGTGCCAGTAAGGCAGGGGAGAACTATGGC. Supplemented by reference TRBV19 and TRBJ1-2, the full variable domain reads DGGITQSPKYLFRKEGQNVTLSCEQNLNHDAMYWYRQDPGQGLRLIYYSQIVNDFQKGDIAEGYSVSREKKESFPLTVTSAQKNPTAFYLCASKAGENYGYTFGSGTRLTVV.

At least ten counts were recorded for this clone. From the germline J gene comes the end of the CDR3, since the read stops 3 residues before it. The chain combines TRBV30 with TRBJ2-1; TRBD2 matches 7 bases. The germline gives CDR1 GTSNPN, CDR2 SVGIG (reference sequence). The V and J ends lost 0 bases and 7 bases, in that order; junction bases with no gene match: 12. CDR3 length equals 16 residues. CDR3 DNA (partial): TGTGCCTGGAGTGTAGCCCGGGCTAGCGGTAGGAATGAG. This codes for CAWSVARASGRNE. The full-length CDR3 reads as CAWSVARASGRNEQFF. Full variable domain (missing parts from reference TRBV30 and TRBJ2-1): SQTIHQWPATLVQPVGSPLSLECTVEGTSNPNLYWYRQAAGRGLQLLFYSVGIGQISSEVPQNLSASRPQDRQFILSSKKLLLSDSGFYLCAWSVARASGRNEQFFGPGTRLTVL.

Many counts were recorded for this clone. The read comes to an end 3 residues before the CDR3 does, leaving the germline J gene to fill in the end. The chain links TRBV7-2 to TRBJ2-3; D gene ambiguous. In germline, CDR1 is SGHTA, CDR2 FQGNSA. Trimming left V 5 bases short and J 6 bases short, with 9 bases between. There are 12 residues in the CDR3. The CDR3 sequence is CASSPLLDTQYF. The CDR3 bases that were read are TGTGCCAGCAGCCCACTGCTTGATACG.